This T cell receptor beta chain stems from a study of T-cell reconstitution after alpha-beta-depleted transplantation in children. Notes on the study in general: As was reported, about two months after transplant, alpha-beta T cells came from several hundred expanded graft clones. Day-60 TCRbeta diversity that was high in some patients was derived from surviving recipient T cells and thymic progenitors. When one year had passed after transplant, most T-cell counts and diversity came from newly produced T cells.

The CDR3 is made up of 16 amino acids. CDR1 is SGHVS and CDR2 is FQNEAQ in the germline V gene. Trimming pared 1 base from V and 0 bases from J, leaving 10 bases between. Unique molecular identifiers were incorporated when the TCRbeta library was constructed. MiXCR, run by TCRdb on the PCR reads, gives a single entry per CDR3 protein. Among approximately 630,000 distinct CDR3 sequences listed, 10% to 15% were seen once. This clonotype has ten or more counts. Antigen: not known. Sequencing was performed on PBMCs, taken before TCRalphabeta/CD19-depleted stem cell transplant. This TCR derives from a girl under 10 years old with congenital amegakaryocytic thrombocytopenia, due to receive a stem cell transplant. V and J are TRBV7-8 and TRBJ1-5; D is unresolved. The CDR3 region has the DNA TGTGCCAGCAGCTTAGAGTGGTCTTATAGCAATCAGCCCCAGCATTTT. Its protein is CASSLEWSYSNQPQHF.